The rows below give T cell receptor beta chains drawn from one sample of a study of OX40 agonist ivuxolimab in advanced cancers. Repertoires were generated with immunoSEQ multiplex PCR, while TCRdb's copy carries only in-frame clones and drops some. The sample holds 55,000 to 80,000 clones, 91% seen once. The source material was CD4+ or CD8+ T cells sorted from blood, sampled in a trial of the OX40 agonist ivuxolimab. These receptor sequences come from an adult with an advanced solid tumor such as melanoma, head and neck, liver or kidney cancer. The CDR3 runs from the conserved cysteine through the conserved F or W. D genes are given only for firm matches. Size is omitted from some rows. Given values are once, few, many or a class for expanded clones.

>TRBJ1-2|TRBD1|TRBV5-1|.
TGCGCCAGCAGCACGACAGGGTTTTATGGCTACACCTTC
CASSTTGFYGYTF
>TRBJ1-4|.|TRBV19|.
TGTGCCAGTAGGGAGAAGGGCCTTACAAATGAAAAACTGTTTTTT
CASREKGLTNEKLFF
>TRBJ1-4|TRBD1|TRBV6-5|.
TGTGCCAGCAGTCAGGCGGACAGGGGCTACGAAAAACTGTTTTTT
CASSQADRGYEKLFF
>TRBJ2-1|TRBD2|TRBV18|.
TGTGCCAGCTCACCACTAGCGGGAGGTAATGAGCAGTTCTTC
CASSPLAGGNEQFF
>TRBJ2-7|.|TRBV5-1|.
TGCGCCAGCAGTTCTCAGTACGAGCAGTACTTC
CASSSQYEQYF
>TRBJ1-6|.|TRBV18|.
TGTGCCAGCTCACCAAGGGAAGGAACCAATTCACCCCTCCACTTT
CASSPREGTNSPLHF
>TRBJ1-1|.|TRBV30|.
TGTGCCTGGAGTGCGAGCCGGGTGAACACTGAAGCTTTCTTT
CAWSASRVNTEAFF
>TRBJ2-7|.|TRBV7-8|.
TGTGCCAGCAGCTTAGTGGGGGCGAGCCACGAGCAGTACTTC
CASSLVGASHEQYF
>TRBJ2-1|.|TRBV6-1|once
TGTGCCAGCGGAAGGGCTAGTCCCAATGAGCAGTTCTTC
CASGRASPNEQFF
>TRBJ1-2|.|TRBV7-2|.
TGTGCCAGCAGCCTCTTGGACAGAAACTATGGCTACACCTTC
CASSLLDRNYGYTF
>TRBJ2-2|.|TRBV2|.
TGTGCCAGCAGTGCCGCATCCCAGCTGTTTTTT
CASSAASQLFF
>TRBJ2-3|.|TRBV7-6|.
TGTGCCAGCAGCCAGGCCGGGCTAGAAATAGATACGCAGTATTTT
CASSQAGLEIDTQYF
>TRBJ2-3|TRBD1|TRBV9|.
TGTGCCAGCAGCGTAGTGACAGGGGGGGAAGATACGCAGTATTTT
CASSVVTGGEDTQYF
>TRBJ2-1|.|TRBV19|.
TGTGCCAGTAGTGAACCTGGACGTAATCACAATGAGCAGTTCTTC
CASSEPGRNHNEQFF
>TRBJ1-5|TRBD1|TRBV2|.
TGTGCCAGCAGCCCGACAGGGTCCAATCAGCCCCAGCATTTT
CASSPTGSNQPQHF
>TRBJ1-5|.|TRBV7-2|.
TGTGCCAGCAGCCTGCGTCGTGGCAATCAGCCCCAGCATTTT
CASSLRRGNQPQHF
>TRBJ2-7|.|TRBV28|.
TGTGCCGCTGGGCAGGCCTACGAGCAGTACTTC
CAAGQAYEQYF
>TRBJ1-2|.|TRBV29-1|.
TGCAGCGGGGGGCGCCCCGATTATGGCTACACCTTC
CSGGRPDYGYTF
>TRBJ2-3|TRBD2|TRBV11-3|.
TGTGCCAGCAGCTTAGAGTCAGCGGGGAGCACAGATACGCAGTATTTT
CASSLESAGSTDTQYF
>TRBJ2-6|.|TRBV2|.
TGTGCCAGCAGTGAATTTAGCTCTGGGGCCAACGTCCTGACTTTC
CASSEFSSGANVLTF
>TRBJ1-4|.|TRBV7-8|.
TGTGCCAGCAGCCTGGCAGGAGGCGAGTGGGGAAAACTGTTTTTT
CASSLAGGEWGKLFF
>TRBJ2-7|.|TRBV6-6|.
TGTGCCAGCAGTCCCCGACGCGAGGCTTACGAGCAGTACTTC
CASSPRREAYEQYF
>TRBJ1-2|.|TRBV28|.
TGTGCCAGCAGTTTGGTGGGGGGCTACACCTTC
CASSLVGGYTF
>TRBJ1-4|.|TRBV30|once
TGTGCCTGGACACAGGATCGGGCATTTCTGTTTTTT
CAWTQDRAFLFF
>TRBJ2-1|TRBD1|TRBV5-5|.
TGTGCCAGCAGCGGCGGGACAGGGGGCATTAATGAGCAGTTCTTC
CASSGGTGGINEQFF
>TRBJ1-1|.|TRBV6-5|.
TGTGCCAGCAGTTCCCCGGGGGTCAACACTGAAGCTTTCTTT
CASSSPGVNTEAFF
>TRBJ2-1|TRBD2|TRBV12-5|once
TGTGCTAGTGGTACGGGTATACTAGCGGGAGTCTCCAGTGAGCAGTTCTTC
CASGTGILAGVSSEQFF